The 25 T cell receptor beta chains given below trace back to one sample, sequenced in a study of T and B cells in COVID-19 patients. From blood, roughly 220-550 ng of genomic DNA served as TRB template. BIOMED2 TRB-A/B primer pools were used in multiplex TRB PCR. TCRdb recomputed calls from the multiplex PCR reads with MiXCR, one row per CDR3 protein. This sample carries a few thousand distinct CDR3 sequences, 25% to 35% of them seen once, and the ten largest clones take approximately 5.5%. The sequenced sample consisted of blood. These receptors originate from a human donor with active COVID-19.

This chain connects TRBV11-3 to TRBJ2-5, with D uncertain. This CDR3 comprises 14 residues. The germline V gene encodes CDR1 SGHNT and CDR2 YENEEA. V was trimmed by 6 bases and J by 5 bases, leaving 16 bases between them. CDR3 nucleotide sequence: TGTGCCAGCAGGCGCCCGGGCCAAGGGGAGACCCAGTACTTC. It specifies CASRRPGQGETQYF.

This clonotype was seen a few times. This chain links TRBV5-6 with TRBJ1-3, with D hard to call. The length of the CDR3 is 16 residues. Trimming took 0 bases from V and 0 from J, leaving 10 bases between them. Germline V gene sequence: CDR1 SGHDT, CDR2 YYEEEE. The CDR3 is CASSLEQSSSGNTIYF. CDR3 coding DNA: TGTGCCAGCAGCTTGGAACAGTCGAGCTCTGGAAACACCATATATTTT.

This clonotype was recorded a few times. CDR3 region: CSARLEDEQFF. CDR3 sequence (DNA): TGCAGTGCTAGACTGGAGGATGAGCAGTTCTTC. The genes are TRBV20-1 and TRBJ2-1; a possible D gene is TRBD2 (5 bases). V was pared by 2 bases and J by 8 bases, with 7 bases between. Germline loops: CDR1 DFQATT, CDR2 SNEGSKA (reference sequence). This CDR3 region has 11 residues.

This clonotype was detected a few times. V usage is TRBV6-5 and J usage is TRBJ1-1; unclear D gene. V was pared by 6 bases and J by 7 bases, with 15 bases between. Germline V gene sequence: CDR1 MNHEY, CDR2 SVGAGI. The CDR3 extends over 13 amino acids. The CDR3 region has the DNA TGTGCCAGCAGGTACGGAGGGTTTGGTGAAGCTTTCTTT. It specifies CASRYGGFGEAFF.

This clonotype is medium-sized (0.01 to 0.1%). The rearrangement uses TRBV6-5 and TRBJ2-1, with D possibly matching TRBD1 (6 bases). CDR1 is MNHEY, CDR2 SVGAGI, per germline. The CDR3 spans 14 residues. V lost 8 bases and J 5 bases, leaving 16 bases between the germline ends. The CDR3 region has the DNA TGTGCCAGCCGCACCTGGGACATCGACAATGAGCAGTTCTTC. Translated: CASRTWDIDNEQFF.

This clonotype was counted between two and nine times. V usage is TRBV5-1 and J usage is TRBJ2-7, with 7 bases lining up with TRBD1. J was trimmed by 6 bases and V by 0 bases; bases with no gene match: 9. Germline V gives CDR1 SGHRS, CDR2 YFSETQ. The CDR3 is 15 residues long. The CDR3 nucleotides are TGCGCCAGCAGCTTGGACGGACAGGAGGTCCGCGAGCAGTACTTC. As protein: CASSLDGQEVREQYF.

This clonotype is medium-sized in the sample. The genes are TRBV6-1 and TRBJ2-5, with D perhaps assigned TRBD1 or TRBD2 (5 bases each). The CDR3 contains 14 residues. Trimming took off 1 base at V and 5 bases at J, with 11 bases between the two ends. Germline values: CDR1 MNHNS, CDR2 SASEGT. The chain's CDR3 is CASSEGGSRETQYF. In DNA, the CDR3 is TGTGCCAGCAGTGAAGGGGGGTCTCGGGAGACCCAGTACTTC.

The CDR3 DNA is TGTGCCAGCAGCCCGACTAGCGGGGGGGATGAGCAGTTCTTC. Encoded protein: CASSPTSGGDEQFF. This chain links TRBV27 with TRBJ2-1, with TRBD2 identical over 14 bases. CDR3 length: 14 amino acids. Germline V lookup: CDR1 MNHEY, CDR2 SMNVEV (reference sequence). J gave up 8 bases and V 6 bases, and 3 bases lay outside the gene matches.

This clonotype was seen only a few times. The V call is TRBV24-1, the J call TRBJ2-3, with D hard to call. Trimming took off 3 bases at V and 4 bases at J, with 7 bases between the two ends. The CDR3 extends over 13 amino acids. The germline gives CDR1 KGHDR, CDR2 SFDVKD. The CDR3 loop is CATSDGSSDTQYF. In DNA form, the CDR3 reads TGTGCCACCAGTGATGGAAGTTCAGATACGCAGTATTTT.

CDR3 nucleotides: TGTGCCAGCAGCTCGCACGCGGGGGGCGGGTCGTTTGAGCAGTTCTTC. Protein sequence: CASSSHAGGGSFEQFF. The gene calls are TRBV7-2 and TRBJ2-1; 8 bases fit TRBD2. The ends lost 4 bases at V and 9 bases at J; junction bases unmatched: 14. Per the germline V gene, CDR1 is SGHTA and CDR2 is FQGNSA. This CDR3 has 16 residues.

The chain uses TRBV7-2 and TRBJ2-3; TRBD1 is a possible D gene (7 bases). Germline V CDR1 and CDR2: SGHTA, FQGNSA. This CDR3 spans 14 amino acids. V lost 3 bases and J 5 bases, leaving 12 bases between the germline ends. CDR3 protein: CASSFQGGGDTQYF. The DNA of the CDR3 is TGTGCCAGCAGCTTCCAGGGGGGAGGAGATACGCAGTATTTT. Variable domain in full (rest from reference TRBV7-2 and TRBJ2-3): GAGVSQSPSNKVTEKGKDVELRCDPISGHTALYWYRQSLGQGLEFLIYFQGNSAPDKSGLPSDRFSAERTGGSVSTLTIQRTQQEDSAVYLCASSFQGGGDTQYFGPGTRLTVL.

This chain joins TRBV11-1 and TRBJ1-6; perhaps TRBD1 as D (5 bases). Trimming removed 1 base from V and 9 bases from J, with 10 bases in between. Germline V lookup: CDR1 SGHAT, CDR2 FQDESV (reference sequence). The CDR3 has 14 amino acids. The CDR3 protein is CASSLEGLRSPLHF. CDR3 nucleotides: TGTGCCAGCAGCTTAGAGGGGTTACGTTCACCCCTCCACTTT.

This clonotype was observed a handful of times. For the CDR3, the DNA is TGTGCCAGCAGCCCCGGAGGGGGGGGACAAGAGACCCAGTACTTC. Residues: CASSPGGGGQETQYF. The chain is built from TRBV5-6 and TRBJ2-5, with D tentatively TRBD2 (7 bases). The CDR3 contains 15 residues. Germline CDR1 is SGHDT and CDR2 is YYEEEE. V lost 4 bases to trimming and J lost 2 bases, with 15 bases between them.

This clonotype is termed medium-sized (0.01 to 0.1%). The V call is TRBV13, the J call TRBJ1-4; D is ambiguous. Trimming removed 2 bases at V and 14 bases at J, with 15 bases between. In germline, CDR1 is PRHDT, CDR2 FYEKMQ (reference sequence). The CDR3 is 13 amino acids. The CDR3 is CASSLRGFKRLFF. In DNA form, the CDR3 reads TGTGCCAGCAGCTTACGAGGGTTTAAACGGCTGTTTTTT.

This clonotype was picked up a small number of times. V usage is TRBV7-2 and J usage is TRBJ2-7; weak D call: TRBD2 (6 bases). Germline V lookup: CDR1 SGHTA, CDR2 FQGNSA. V shed 5 bases and J shed 5 bases, with 19 bases lying between them. The CDR3 runs to 15 residues. CDR3 loop: CASSGYVGGANEQYF. In DNA, the CDR3 is TGTGCCAGCAGCGGCTACGTGGGAGGTGCGAACGAGCAGTACTTC.

The chain couples TRBV5-1 to TRBJ2-2; D not certain. The CDR3 runs 13 residues. Germline V gene data show CDR1 as SGHRS and CDR2 as YFSETQ. V gave up 4 bases and J gave up 6 bases, with 10 bases separating them. The DNA of the CDR3 is TGCGCCAGCAGCAATGAGCCCCCCGGGGAGCTGTTTTTT. This sequence encodes CASSNEPPGELFF.

In this sample, this clonotype turned up once. The chain links TRBV11-1 to TRBJ2-7, with 8 bases aligning to TRBD2. The V segment lost 5 bases and the J segment 1 base; nucleotides outside the gene matches: 7. Germline assignment: CDR1 SGHAT and CDR2 FQDESV (reference sequence). The CDR3 loop spans 15 amino acids. The CDR3 DNA reads TGTGCCAGCAGCCGAAGCGGGAGTCTTTCCTACGAGCAGTACTTC. Translation gives CASSRSGSLSYEQYF.

V gene TRBV6-5 combines with J gene TRBJ1-5; 11 nucleotides align to TRBD1. This CDR3 spans 18 amino acids. Germline V gives CDR1 MNHEY, CDR2 SVGAGI. With 0 bases clipped from V and 2 bases from J, the junction kept 6 bases outside the gene matches. The CDR3 DNA sequence: TGTGCCAGCAGTTACTCCGGACAGGGGGCGAGGGGCAATCAGCCCCAGCATTTT. Amino acids: CASSYSGQGARGNQPQHF.

This clonotype is medium-sized (0.01 to 0.1%) by share. The CDR3 protein is CASSHGTSGRGTDTQYF. The DNA for the CDR3 is TGTGCCAGCAGCCACGGGACTAGCGGAAGGGGCACAGATACGCAGTATTTT. The V and J genes are TRBV6-1 and TRBJ2-3; 11 nucleotides match TRBD2. This CDR3 is built from 17 residues. The V segment lost 6 bases and the J segment 1 base; nucleotides outside the gene matches: 9. Germline lookup yields CDR1 MNHNS and CDR2 SASEGT.

This clonotype turned up a few times. The chain employs TRBV5-5 and TRBJ1-6; the match to TRBD1 covers 8 bases. Germline V gives CDR1 SGHKS, CDR2 YYEKEE (reference sequence). Trimming at V came to 2 bases and at J to 8 bases, leaving 6 bases not matched to a gene. The CDR3 is 15 residues long. CDR3 amino acids: CASSLRQGSDSPLHF. CDR3 DNA: TGTGCCAGCAGCTTAAGACAGGGGTCAGATTCACCCCTCCACTTT.

The chain couples TRBV29-1 to TRBJ2-1, with TRBD2 identical over 7 bases. Germline loops: CDR1 SQVTM, CDR2 ANQGSEA. The CDR3 runs 12 residues. Unmatched junction bases numbered 6, after V lost 5 bases and J lost 8 bases. As DNA, the CDR3 is TGCAGCGTTTATGCGGGAGCAGATGAGCAGTTCTTC. Amino acid sequence: CSVYAGADEQFF.

CDR3 sequence reads: CASSYGGGQGREQYF. The DNA for the CDR3 is TGTGCCAGCTCTTATGGGGGGGGACAGGGCCGCGAGCAGTACTTC. This chain joins TRBV28 and TRBJ2-7, with 9 bases matching TRBD1. CDR1 is MDHEN, CDR2 SYDVKM, per germline. Trimming cost V 8 bases and J 6 bases; bases outside gene matches: 14. The length of the CDR3 is 15 residues. Full variable domain (missing parts from reference TRBV28 and TRBJ2-7): DVKVTQSSRYLVKRTGEKVFLECVQDMDHENMFWYRQDPGLGLRLIYFSYDVKMKEKGDIPEGYSVSREKKERFSLILESASTNQTSMYLCASSYGGGQGREQYFGPGTRLTVT.

V gene TRBV7-2 combines with J gene TRBJ2-3; no clear D gene. This CDR3 is 13 amino acids long. Germline loops: CDR1 SGHTA, CDR2 FQGNSA. V dropped 3 bases and J dropped 6 bases, with 10 bases sitting between them. The CDR3: CASSFFQKDTQYF. CDR3 DNA sequence: TGTGCCAGCAGCTTCTTTCAGAAGGATACGCAGTATTTT. The variable domain in full, completed from reference TRBV7-2 and TRBJ2-3, reads GAGVSQSPSNKVTEKGKDVELRCDPISGHTALYWYRQSLGQGLEFLIYFQGNSAPDKSGLPSDRFSAERTGGSVSTLTIQRTQQEDSAVYLCASSFFQKDTQYFGPGTRLTVL.

This chain connects TRBV15 to TRBJ2-3, with a possible D match to TRBD2 (6 bases). The germline gives CDR1 LNHNV, CDR2 YYDKDF (reference sequence). The CDR3 extends over 14 amino acids. The V and J ends lost 1 base and 1 base respectively, with 6 bases between them. The CDR3 bases are TGTGCCACCAGCAGAGGGGGGGGCACAGATACGCAGTATTTT. This gives the protein CATSRGGGTDTQYF.

The CDR3, as DNA: TGTGCCAGCAGCTTACAACGGTACAATGAGCAGTTCTTC. The encoded protein is CASSLQRYNEQFF. The gene calls are TRBV7-2 and TRBJ2-1; D is ambiguous. This CDR3 has 13 amino acids. Trimming removed 2 bases at V and 4 bases at J, with 6 bases between. In germline, CDR1 is SGHTA, CDR2 FQGNSA. The whole variable domain, remainder taken from reference TRBV7-2 and TRBJ2-1, is GAGVSQSPSNKVTEKGKDVELRCDPISGHTALYWYRQSLGQGLEFLIYFQGNSAPDKSGLPSDRFSAERTGGSVSTLTIQRTQQEDSAVYLCASSLQRYNEQFFGPGTRLTVL.